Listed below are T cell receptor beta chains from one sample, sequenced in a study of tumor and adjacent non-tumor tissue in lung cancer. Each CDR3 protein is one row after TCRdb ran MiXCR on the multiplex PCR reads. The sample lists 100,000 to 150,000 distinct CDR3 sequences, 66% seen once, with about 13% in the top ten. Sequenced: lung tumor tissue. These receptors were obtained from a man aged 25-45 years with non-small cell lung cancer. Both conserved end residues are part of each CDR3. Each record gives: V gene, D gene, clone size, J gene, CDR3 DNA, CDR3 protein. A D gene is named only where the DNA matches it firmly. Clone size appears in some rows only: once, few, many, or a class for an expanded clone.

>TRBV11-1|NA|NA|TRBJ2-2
TGTTCCAGCAGCCCAAGCCCACAGTGGATCGGGGAGCTGTTTTTT
CSSSPSPQWIGELFF
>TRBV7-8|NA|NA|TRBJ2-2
TGTGGCAGCAACCTGGGGACACTCCACACCGGGGAGCTGTTTTTT
CGSNLGTLHTGELFF
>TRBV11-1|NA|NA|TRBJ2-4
TGTACCAGCGCCCACTCAGGCAGGGCGGCCAAAAACATTCAGTACTTC
CTSAHSGRAAKNIQYF
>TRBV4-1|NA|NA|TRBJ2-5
TGCGCCAACATCCAACCGACGGGAGAGACCCAGTACTTC
CANIQPTGETQYF
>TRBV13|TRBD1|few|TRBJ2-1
TGTGCCAGCAGCTACGGGACAGGGACATGGGAGCAGTTCTTC
CASSYGTGTWEQFF
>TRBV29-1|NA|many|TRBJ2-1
TGCAGCGTCCGCTCCTACAATGAGCAGTTCTTC
CSVRSYNEQFF
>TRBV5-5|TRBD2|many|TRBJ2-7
TGTGCCAGCAGCCCCACTAGCGGCTCCTACGAGCAGTACTTC
CASSPTSGSYEQYF
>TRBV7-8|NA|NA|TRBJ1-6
TGTGCCAGCAGCTTCACGACATGGTTTAATTCACCCCTCCACTTT
CASSFTTWFNSPLHF
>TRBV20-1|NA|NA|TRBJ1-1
TGCAGCGCTAGCCTCGGGACTAACACTGAAGCTTTCTTT
CSASLGTNTEAFF
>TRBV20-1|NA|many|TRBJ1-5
TGCAGTGCTAGTGATGTGCAGGCCCAGCATTTT
CSASDVQAQHF
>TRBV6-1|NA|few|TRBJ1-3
TGTGCCAGCAGTGGGACAATTTTCTCTGGAAACACCATATATTTT
CASSGTIFSGNTIYF